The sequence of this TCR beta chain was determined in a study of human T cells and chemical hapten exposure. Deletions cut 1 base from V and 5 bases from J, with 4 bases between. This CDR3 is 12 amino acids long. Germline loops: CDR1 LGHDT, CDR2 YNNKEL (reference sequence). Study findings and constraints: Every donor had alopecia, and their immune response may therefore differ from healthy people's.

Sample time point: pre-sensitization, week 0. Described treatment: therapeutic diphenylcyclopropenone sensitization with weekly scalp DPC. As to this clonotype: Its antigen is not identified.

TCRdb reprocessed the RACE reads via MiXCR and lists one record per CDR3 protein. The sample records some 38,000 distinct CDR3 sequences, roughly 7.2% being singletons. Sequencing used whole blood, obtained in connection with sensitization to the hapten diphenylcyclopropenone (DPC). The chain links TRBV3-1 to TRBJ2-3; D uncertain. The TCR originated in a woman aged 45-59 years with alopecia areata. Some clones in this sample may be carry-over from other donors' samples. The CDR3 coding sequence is TGTGCCAGCAGCCAAGTAGAAGATACGCAGTATTTT. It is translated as CASSQVEDTQYF.